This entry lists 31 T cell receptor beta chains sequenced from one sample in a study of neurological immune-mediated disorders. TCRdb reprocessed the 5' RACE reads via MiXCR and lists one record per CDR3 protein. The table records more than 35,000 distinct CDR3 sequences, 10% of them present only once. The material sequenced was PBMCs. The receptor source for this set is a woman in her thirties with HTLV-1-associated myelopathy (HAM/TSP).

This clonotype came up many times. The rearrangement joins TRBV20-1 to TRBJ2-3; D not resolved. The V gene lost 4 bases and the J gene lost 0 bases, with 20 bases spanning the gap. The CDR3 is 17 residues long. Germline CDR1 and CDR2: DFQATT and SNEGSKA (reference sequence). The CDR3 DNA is TGCAGTGCTATCTTCCAGTTACTTGAGACTAGCACAGATACGCAGTATTTT. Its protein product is CSAIFQLLETSTDTQYF.

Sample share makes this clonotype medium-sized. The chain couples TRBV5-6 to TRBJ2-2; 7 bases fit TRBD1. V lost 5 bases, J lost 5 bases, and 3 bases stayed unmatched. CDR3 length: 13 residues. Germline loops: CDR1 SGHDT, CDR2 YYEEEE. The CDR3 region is CASSPTGTGELFF. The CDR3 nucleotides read TGTGCCAGCAGTCCGACAGGGACCGGGGAGCTGTTTTTT.

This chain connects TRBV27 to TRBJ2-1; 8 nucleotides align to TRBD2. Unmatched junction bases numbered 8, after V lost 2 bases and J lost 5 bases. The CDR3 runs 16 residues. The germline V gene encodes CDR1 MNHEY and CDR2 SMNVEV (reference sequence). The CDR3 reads CASSLTVGLAHNEQFF. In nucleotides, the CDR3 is TGTGCCAGCAGTTTAACCGTAGGACTAGCCCACAATGAGCAGTTCTTC.

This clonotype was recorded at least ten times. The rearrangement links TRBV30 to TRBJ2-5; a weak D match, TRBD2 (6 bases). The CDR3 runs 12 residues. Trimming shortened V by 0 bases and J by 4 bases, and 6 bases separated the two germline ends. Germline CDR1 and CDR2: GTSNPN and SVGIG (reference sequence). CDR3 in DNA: TGTGCCTGGAGTGTGGGGGGAGAGACCCAGTACTTC. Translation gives CAWSVGGETQYF.

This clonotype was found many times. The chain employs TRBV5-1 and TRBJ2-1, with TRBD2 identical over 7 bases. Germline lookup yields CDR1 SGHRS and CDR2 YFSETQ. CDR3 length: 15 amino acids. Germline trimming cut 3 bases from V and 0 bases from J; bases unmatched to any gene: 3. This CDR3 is CASSSGGFSYNEQFF. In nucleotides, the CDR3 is TGCGCCAGCAGCTCCGGGGGGTTCTCCTACAATGAGCAGTTCTTC. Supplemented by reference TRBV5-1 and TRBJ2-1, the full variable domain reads KAGVTQTPRYLIKTRGQQVTLSCSPISGHRSVSWYQQTPGQGLQFLFEYFSETQRNKGNFPGRFSGRQFSNSRSEMNVSTLELGDSALYLCASSSGGFSYNEQFFGPGTRLTVL.

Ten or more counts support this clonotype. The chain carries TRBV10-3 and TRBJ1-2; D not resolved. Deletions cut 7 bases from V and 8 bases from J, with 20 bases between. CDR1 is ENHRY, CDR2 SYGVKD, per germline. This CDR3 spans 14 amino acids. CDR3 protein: CAIKFSGTIGGYTF. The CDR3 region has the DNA TGTGCCATCAAATTCTCGGGTACAATAGGAGGCTACACCTTC.

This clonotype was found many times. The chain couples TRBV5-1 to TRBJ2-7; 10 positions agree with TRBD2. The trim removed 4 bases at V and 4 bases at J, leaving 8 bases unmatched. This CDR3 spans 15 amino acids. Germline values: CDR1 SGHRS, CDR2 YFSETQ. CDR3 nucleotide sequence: TGCGCCAGCAGCAAACTAGCGGGGAAGGGATACGAGCAGTACTTC. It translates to CASSKLAGKGYEQYF.

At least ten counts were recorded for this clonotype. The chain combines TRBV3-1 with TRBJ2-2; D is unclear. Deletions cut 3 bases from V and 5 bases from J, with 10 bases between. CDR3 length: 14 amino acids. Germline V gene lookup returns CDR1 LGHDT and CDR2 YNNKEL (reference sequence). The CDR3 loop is CASSQVSRTGELFF. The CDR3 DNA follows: TGTGCCAGCAGCCAGGTCAGCCGGACCGGGGAGCTGTTTTTT.

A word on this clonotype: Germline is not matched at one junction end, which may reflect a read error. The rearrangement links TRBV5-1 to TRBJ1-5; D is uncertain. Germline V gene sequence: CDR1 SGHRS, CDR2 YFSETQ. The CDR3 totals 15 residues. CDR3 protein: CASSFRSRNNQTQHF. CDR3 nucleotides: TGCGCCAGCAGCTTCAGGTCCAGAAACAATCAGACCCAGCATTTT.

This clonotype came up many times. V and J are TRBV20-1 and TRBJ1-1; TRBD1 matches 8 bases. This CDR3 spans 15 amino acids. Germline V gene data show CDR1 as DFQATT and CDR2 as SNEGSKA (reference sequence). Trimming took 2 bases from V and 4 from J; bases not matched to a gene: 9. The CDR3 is CSARRDRIRGTEAFF. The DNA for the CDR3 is TGCAGTGCTAGACGGGACAGGATTAGAGGCACTGAAGCTTTCTTT.

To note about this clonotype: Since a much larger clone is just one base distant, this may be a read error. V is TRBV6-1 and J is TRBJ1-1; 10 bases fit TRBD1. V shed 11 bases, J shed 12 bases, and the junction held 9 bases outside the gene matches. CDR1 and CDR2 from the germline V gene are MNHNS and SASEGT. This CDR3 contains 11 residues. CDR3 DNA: TGTGCCGGGGGACAGGGGTATTCATCTTTCTTT. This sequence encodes CAGGQGYSSFF.

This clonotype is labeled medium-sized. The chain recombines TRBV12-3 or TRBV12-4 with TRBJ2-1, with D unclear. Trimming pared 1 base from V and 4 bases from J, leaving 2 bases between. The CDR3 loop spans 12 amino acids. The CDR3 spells CASSLEYNEQFF. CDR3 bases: TGTGCCAGCAGTTTAGAATACAATGAGCAGTTCTTC.

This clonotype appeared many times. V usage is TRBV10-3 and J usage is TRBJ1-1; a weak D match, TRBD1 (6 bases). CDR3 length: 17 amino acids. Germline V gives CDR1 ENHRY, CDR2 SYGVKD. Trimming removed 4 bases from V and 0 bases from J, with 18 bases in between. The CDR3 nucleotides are TGTGCCATCAGTGGTGGCAGGGGCAGTAATATGAACACTGAAGCTTTCTTT. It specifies CAISGGRGSNMNTEAFF.

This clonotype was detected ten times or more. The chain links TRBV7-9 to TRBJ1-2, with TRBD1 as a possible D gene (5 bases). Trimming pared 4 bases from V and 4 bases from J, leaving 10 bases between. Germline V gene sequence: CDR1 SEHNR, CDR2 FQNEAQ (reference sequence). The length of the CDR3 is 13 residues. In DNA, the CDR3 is TGTGCCAGCAGCTCTGACAGCATCTATGGCTACACCTTC. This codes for CASSSDSIYGYTF. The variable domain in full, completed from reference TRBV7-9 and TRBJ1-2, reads DTGVSQNPRHKITKRGQNVTFRCDPISEHNRLYWYRQTLGQGPEFLTYFQNEAQLEKSRLLSDRFSAERPKGSFSTLEIQRTEQGDSAMYLCASSSDSIYGYTFGSGTRLTVV.

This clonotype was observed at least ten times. The CDR3 DNA is TGTGCCAGCAGTAGGACAGGGGCTGGGGCCAACGTCCTGACTTTC. Translated, it gives CASSRTGAGANVLTF. The chain combines TRBV12-3 or TRBV12-4 with TRBJ2-6; 9 bases are shared with TRBD1. The J segment lost 2 bases and the V segment lost 5 bases, leaving 1 base of the junction unmatched. The CDR3 sequence is 15 residues long.

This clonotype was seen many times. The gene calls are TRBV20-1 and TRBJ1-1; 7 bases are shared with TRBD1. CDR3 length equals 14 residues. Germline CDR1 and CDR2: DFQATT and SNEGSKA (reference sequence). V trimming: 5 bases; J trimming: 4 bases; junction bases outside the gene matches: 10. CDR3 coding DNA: TGCAGTGCTGCGGGGGGACAGACGGTCACTGAAGCTTTCTTT. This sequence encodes CSAAGGQTVTEAFF.

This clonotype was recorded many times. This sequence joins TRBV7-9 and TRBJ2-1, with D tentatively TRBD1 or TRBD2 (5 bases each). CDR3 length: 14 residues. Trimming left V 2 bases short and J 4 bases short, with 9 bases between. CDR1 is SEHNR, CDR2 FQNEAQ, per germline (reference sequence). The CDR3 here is CASSLSGAYNEQFF. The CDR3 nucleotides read TGTGCCAGCAGCTTATCCGGGGCTTACAATGAGCAGTTCTTC.

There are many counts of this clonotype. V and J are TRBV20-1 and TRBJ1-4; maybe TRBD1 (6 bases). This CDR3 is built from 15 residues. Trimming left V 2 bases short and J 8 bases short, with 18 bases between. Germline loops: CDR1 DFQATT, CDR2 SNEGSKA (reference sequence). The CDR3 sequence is CSARPAGGPGEKLFF. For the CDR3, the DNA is TGCAGTGCTAGACCCGCCGGGGGGCCGGGCGAAAAACTGTTTTTT.

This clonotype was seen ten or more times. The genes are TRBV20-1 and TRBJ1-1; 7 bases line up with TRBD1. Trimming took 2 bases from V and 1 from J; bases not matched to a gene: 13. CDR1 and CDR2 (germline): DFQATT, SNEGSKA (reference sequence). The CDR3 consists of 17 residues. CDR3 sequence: CSARYYYMTGTNTEAFF. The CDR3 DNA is TGCAGTGCTAGATACTATTACATGACAGGGACGAACACTGAAGCTTTCTTT.

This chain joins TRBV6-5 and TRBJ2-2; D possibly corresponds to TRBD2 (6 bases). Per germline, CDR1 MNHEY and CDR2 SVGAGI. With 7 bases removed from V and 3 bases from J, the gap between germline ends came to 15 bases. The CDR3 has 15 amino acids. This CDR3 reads CASKEGGDHTGELFF. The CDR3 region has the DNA TGTGCCAGCAAAGAGGGCGGGGATCACACCGGGGAGCTGTTTTTT.

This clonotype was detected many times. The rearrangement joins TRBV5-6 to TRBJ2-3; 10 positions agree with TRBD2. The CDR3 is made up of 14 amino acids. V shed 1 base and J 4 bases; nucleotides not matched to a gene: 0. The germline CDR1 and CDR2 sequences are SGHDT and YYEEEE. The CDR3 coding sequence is TGTGCCAGCAGCTTGACTAGCGGGGCAGATACGCAGTATTTT. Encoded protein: CASSLTSGADTQYF.

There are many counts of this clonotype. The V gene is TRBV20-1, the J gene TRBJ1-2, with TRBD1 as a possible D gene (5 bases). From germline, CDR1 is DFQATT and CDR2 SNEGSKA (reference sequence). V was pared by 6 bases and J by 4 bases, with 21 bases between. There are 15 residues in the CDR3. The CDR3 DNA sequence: TGCAGTGCCCCACGGAATCCAGGGAACGCCTATGGCTACACCTTC. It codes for CSAPRNPGNAYGYTF.

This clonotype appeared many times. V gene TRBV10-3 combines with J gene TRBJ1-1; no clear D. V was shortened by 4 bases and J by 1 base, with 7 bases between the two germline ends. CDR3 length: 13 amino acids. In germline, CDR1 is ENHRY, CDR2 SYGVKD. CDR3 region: CAISGVANTEAFF. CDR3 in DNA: TGTGCCATCAGTGGTGTAGCGAACACTGAAGCTTTCTTT.

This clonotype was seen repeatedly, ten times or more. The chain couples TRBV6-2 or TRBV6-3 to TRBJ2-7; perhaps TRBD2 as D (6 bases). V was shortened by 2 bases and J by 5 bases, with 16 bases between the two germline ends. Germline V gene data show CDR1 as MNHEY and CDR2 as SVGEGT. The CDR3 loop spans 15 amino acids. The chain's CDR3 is CASSYPGLPFDEQYF. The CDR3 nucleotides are TGTGCCAGCAGTTACCCGGGACTCCCGTTTGACGAGCAGTACTTC.

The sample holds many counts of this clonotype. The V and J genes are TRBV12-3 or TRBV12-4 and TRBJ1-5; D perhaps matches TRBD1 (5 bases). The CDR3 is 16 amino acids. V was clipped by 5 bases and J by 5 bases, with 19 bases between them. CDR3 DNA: TGTGCCAGCAGTGACAACCGGGACGGTCATGATCAGCCCCAGCATTTT. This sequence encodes CASSDNRDGHDQPQHF.

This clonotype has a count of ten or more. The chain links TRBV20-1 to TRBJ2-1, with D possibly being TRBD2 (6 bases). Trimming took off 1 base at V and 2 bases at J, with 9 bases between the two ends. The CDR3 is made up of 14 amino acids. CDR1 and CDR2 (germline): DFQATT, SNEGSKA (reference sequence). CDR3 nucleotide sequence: TGCAGTGCTAGAGGGAGGGTGACCTACAATGAGCAGTTCTTC. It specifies CSARGRVTYNEQFF.

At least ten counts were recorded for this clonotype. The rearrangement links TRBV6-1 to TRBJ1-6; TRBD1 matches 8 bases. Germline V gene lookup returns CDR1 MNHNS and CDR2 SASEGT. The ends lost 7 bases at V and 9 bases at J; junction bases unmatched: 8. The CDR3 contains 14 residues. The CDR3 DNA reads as TGTGCCAGCACCGGACAGGGTCGGGGTTCACCCCTCCACTTT. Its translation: CASTGQGRGSPLHF.

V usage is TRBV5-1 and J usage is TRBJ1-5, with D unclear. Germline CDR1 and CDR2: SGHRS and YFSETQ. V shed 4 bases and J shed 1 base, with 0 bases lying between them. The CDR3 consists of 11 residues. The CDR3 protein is CASSSNQPQHF. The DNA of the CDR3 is TGCGCCAGCAGCAGCAATCAGCCCCAGCATTTT.

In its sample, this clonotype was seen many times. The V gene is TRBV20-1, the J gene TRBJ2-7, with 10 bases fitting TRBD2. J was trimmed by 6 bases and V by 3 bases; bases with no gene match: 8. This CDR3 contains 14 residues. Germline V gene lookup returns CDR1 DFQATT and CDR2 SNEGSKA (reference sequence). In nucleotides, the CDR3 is TGCAGTGCTAGGAGAAGCGGGGGGGCCGCCGAGCAGTACTTC. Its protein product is CSARRSGGAAEQYF.

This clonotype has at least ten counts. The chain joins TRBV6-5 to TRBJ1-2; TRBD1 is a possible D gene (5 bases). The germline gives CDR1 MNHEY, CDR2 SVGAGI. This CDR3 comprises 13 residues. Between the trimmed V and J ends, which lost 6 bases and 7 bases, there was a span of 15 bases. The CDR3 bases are TGTGCCAGCAGCGTGGGACTCAGGGTTGGCTACACCTTC. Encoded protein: CASSVGLRVGYTF.

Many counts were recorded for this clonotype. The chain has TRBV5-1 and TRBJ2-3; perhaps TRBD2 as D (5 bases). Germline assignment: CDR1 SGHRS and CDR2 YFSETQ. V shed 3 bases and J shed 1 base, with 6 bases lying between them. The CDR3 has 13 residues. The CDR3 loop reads CASSSGGTDTQYF. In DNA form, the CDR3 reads TGCGCCAGCAGCTCCGGGGGCACAGATACGCAGTATTTT.